This T cell receptor (beta chain) was retrieved from a study of tumor and adjacent non-tumor tissue in lung cancer. As for this clonotype: No conserved phenylalanine or tryptophan is present at the end of the CDR3, so a read error is the likely explanation.

The V end lost 7 bases, the J end lost 4 bases, and 14 bases lay between the germline ends. The CDR3 totals 14 residues. RNA was extracted from bulk tissue without any cell sorting. More than 3 cm separated this lung sample from the edge of the tumor. A modified ARM-PCR protocol with three rounds of nested PCR amplified TCRbeta. TCRdb re-derived calls from the multiplex PCR reads in MiXCR, one entry per CDR3 protein. The sample consists of tens of thousands of distinct CDR3 sequences, 64% of them appearing once. The clonotype originates from a woman in her seventies with non-small cell lung cancer. The sequencing input was distant non-tumor lung tissue. This rearrangement joins TRBV12-3 or TRBV12-4 to TRBJ1-5; D is uncertain. The CDR3 loop reads CASNPTPKNQPQHL. The DNA of the CDR3 is TGTGCCAGCAACCCCACCCCAAAAAATCAGCCCCAGCATTTG.